A selection of T cell receptor beta chains follows, all from one sample in a study of beta chain features in type 1 diabetes. Assay: immunoSEQ multiplex PCR; the TCRdb copy retains only in-frame clones and omits some. Of approximately 58,000 clones in the sample, about 60% were seen once. Sequencing used stem cell memory CD4+ T cells from blood. Receptors were obtained from a woman in her twenties or thirties with type 1 diabetes. Both conserved end residues are part of each CDR3. A D gene is named only where the DNA matches it firmly. Size is omitted from some rows. Given values are once, few, many or a class for expanded clones.

clone_size,j_call,v_call,d_call,cdr3_nt,cdr3_aa
.,TRBJ1-5,TRBV7-3,.,TGTGCCAGCAGCTTAACGACAGATCAGCCCCAGCATTTT,CASSLTTDQPQHF
.,TRBJ1-2,TRBV27,.,TGTGCCAGCAGTTGGGCCGCAGGGGAGAACTATGGCTACACCTTC,CASSWAAGENYGYTF
.,TRBJ1-2,TRBV28,.,TGTGCCAGCAAGACGGAGGGGACGATACTTTCCTATGGCTACACCTTC,CASKTEGTILSYGYTF
.,TRBJ2-5,TRBV27,TRBD1,TGTGCCAGCAGTCCAATCGACAGGGGCTCAGAGACCCAGTACTTC,CASSPIDRGSETQYF
.,TRBJ2-1,TRBV15,.,TGTGCCACCAGCAGAGAGTCGGGATCCTACAATGAGCAGTTCTTC,CATSRESGSYNEQFF
.,TRBJ1-1,TRBV15,.,TGTGCCACCAGCAGCTTTCGACAGGCGAACACTGAAGCTTTCTTT,CATSSFRQANTEAFF
few,TRBJ2-5,TRBV6-5,TRBD2,TGTGCCAGCAGTTACACTAGCGGGAGCGGGGAGACCCAGTACTTC,CASSYTSGSGETQYF
.,TRBJ2-7,TRBV6-1,.,TGTGCCAGCAGTGAGCGGCGGCCCGGATACGAGCAGTACTTC,CASSERRPGYEQYF
.,TRBJ2-1,TRBV9,.,TGTGCCAGCAGCGTAGTAGGCGGATACAATGAGCAGTTCTTC,CASSVVGGYNEQFF
few,TRBJ2-7,TRBV29-1,TRBD1,TGCAGCGTTGCGGACAGGGGGCGATCCCCTGCCTACGAGCAGTACTTC,CSVADRGRSPAYEQYF
.,TRBJ1-2,TRBV5-4,.,TGTGCCAGCAGCTTGGATCCAGGGTACGGCTACACCTTC,CASSLDPGYGYTF